The clone carrying this T cell receptor beta chain has only one observation. This sample is drawn from a study of OX40 agonist ivuxolimab in advanced cancers. Turning to the study itself: Having had anti-PD-1, anti-PD-L1 or anti-CTLA-4 therapy before was allowed, and roughly 40% had some.

Libraries were prepared by immunoSEQ multiplex PCR; TCRdb keeps only in-frame clonotypes and omits some of them. The sample lists approximately 90,000 clones; about 88% were seen once. Sample: CD4+ or CD8+ T cells sorted from blood, taken in a trial of the OX40 agonist ivuxolimab. This clonotype originated in an adult with an advanced solid tumor such as melanoma, head and neck, liver or kidney cancer.

The CDR3 loop is CASSPEETIAFF. CDR3 DNA sequence: TGTGCCAGCAGCCCGGAAGAGACGATAGCTTTCTTT. V gene TRBV7-2 combines with J gene TRBJ1-1, with D hard to call. The V and J ends lost 5 bases and 10 bases respectively, with 14 bases between them. Germline CDR1 SGHTA, CDR2 FQGNSA. This CDR3 is built from 12 residues.